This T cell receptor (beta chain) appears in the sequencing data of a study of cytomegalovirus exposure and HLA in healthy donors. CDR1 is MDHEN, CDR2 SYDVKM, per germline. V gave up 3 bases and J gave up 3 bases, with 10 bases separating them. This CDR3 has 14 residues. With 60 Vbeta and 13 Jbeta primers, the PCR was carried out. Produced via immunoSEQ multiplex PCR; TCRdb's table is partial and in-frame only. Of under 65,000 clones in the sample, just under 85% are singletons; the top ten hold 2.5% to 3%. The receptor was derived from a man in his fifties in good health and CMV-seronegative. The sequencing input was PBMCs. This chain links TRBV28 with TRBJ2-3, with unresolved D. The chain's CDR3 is CASSFIPGTDTQYF. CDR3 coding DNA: TGTGCCAGCAGTTTTATCCCAGGAACAGATACGCAGTATTTT. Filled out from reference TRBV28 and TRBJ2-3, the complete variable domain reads DVKVTQSSRYLVKRTGEKVFLECVQDMDHENMFWYRQDPGLGLRLIYFSYDVKMKEKGDIPEGYSVSREKKERFSLILESASTNQTSMYLCASSFIPGTDTQYFGPGTRLTVL.